This TCR beta chain stems from a study of shared clonotypes between healthy human individuals. Overall study: Every donor yielded three CD4 naive, three CD4 memory, two CD8 naive and one CD8 memory plate. Overall study results and limits: Among a handful of donors, about 4.6% of naive CD4 clonotypes were found in common. The study sampled only blood, and tissue repertoires likely differ.

The method was immunoSEQ multiplex PCR; TCRdb's version includes in-frame clones alone and lacks a portion of them. The sample carries around 1.9 million clones, about 93% recorded once. CDR3 length: 14 residues. The germline V gene encodes CDR1 SEHNR and CDR2 FQNEAQ (reference sequence). V dropped 4 bases and J dropped 8; count of bases not matched to a gene: 10. Naive CD8 populations comprised CD45RO-negative cells positively selected for CCR7, excluding terminally differentiated effector memory CD45RA+ cells. Turning to this clone: Its antigen is still unknown.

Input material: naive CD8+ T cells from PBMCs. This receptor was identified in a man aged 18-30 years in good health. Some clones in this sample may be carry-over from other donors' samples. The genes are TRBV7-9 and TRBJ1-2, with 7 bases aligning to TRBD1. CDR3 nucleotides: TGTGCCAGCAGCTCGGGAACAGGGGCGGAAGGCTACACCTTC. This sequence encodes CASSSGTGAEGYTF.